Sequencing of this TCR beta chain was carried out in a study of blood T cell repertoires in COVID-19. Study background: Both acute and convalescent COVID-19 samples were obtained from the United States, Italy and Spain. From T cells, B-cell-depleted T cells, or PBMCs came the material, which was cDNA or gDNA.

Individuals drawn from about two dozen US areas were about 18 to 90 years old. Here immunoSEQ multiplex PCR was the method, and the copy in TCRdb shows in-frame clones only, minus some. This table has more than 120,000 clones, over 75% appearing once. The sequenced material came from PBMCs or T cells enriched from blood (not recorded which). This sequence was found in a man aged 50 to 60 in a cohort exposed to, infected with or recovered from COVID-19 (not recorded which).

The CDR3 loop reads CARLQTSNGTQYF. Here the CDR3 DNA reads TGTGCCAGACTACAAACTAGCAACGGGACCCAGTACTTC. This rearrangement joins TRBV6-5 to TRBJ2-5; D may be TRBD2 (6 bases). V was shortened by 9 bases and J by 7 bases, with 18 bases between the two germline ends. The CDR3 length is 13 residues. Looked up from germline, CDR1 is MNHEY and CDR2 is SVGAGI.